This T cell receptor beta chain was sequenced in a study of identical twins (TCRdb year 2016). About the investigation overall: To test whether fetal clonotypes persist, this study deep-sequenced TCR alpha and beta repertoires from monozygotic twins, from unrelated adults of various ages, and from cord blood. To rule out contamination, the twin experiments were replicated at different times with different library preparation protocols.

General conclusions and limits of the study: Excess twin sharing in beta out-of-frame sequences was weaker because fewer shared sequences lowered the signal-to-noise ratio. Invariant T cells such as MAIT and iNKT could partly confound zero-insertion analyses, although diverse VJ usage argued against such confounding for most clonotypes. Compared with coincidental sharing between unrelated individuals, out-of-frame TCR alpha sequences shared between twins had an excess of sequences with low generation probability. Because the same donors could not be followed over many years, the conclusions relied on cross-sectional statistical analysis. Abundant cord blood beta clonotypes had fewer insertions, young adult naive repertoires showed a similar but weaker trend, and memory repertoires showed no such trend. In monozygotic twins, recombination models systematically underestimated out-of-frame TCR alpha sharing, but the models matched the sharing seen between unrelated individuals.

The CDR3 has 16 amino acids, counting the end cysteine and phenylalanine. The CDR3 DNA has 48 bases and is translated from base 1. Relative to germline, V is missing 2 bases and J is missing 2 bases, with 1 base of the junction outside any gene match. Taken from the germline V gene, the CDR1 and CDR2 loops are MNHEY and SVGEGT. Receptor amplification or capture employed 5' RACE. Sequencing took place on an Illumina HiSeq 2000. Template switching added a universal primer binding site, and the final cDNA carried a unique molecular identifier that allowed TCR cDNA molecules to be counted accurately. First-strand cDNA for TCR alpha and beta chains was synthesized from specific primers in the conserved constant-segment region. Each cDNA library was double barcoded, with a SMART-Mk sample barcode plus Illumina barcodes, to control for contamination. TruSeq adapter sequences along with Illumina sample barcodes were introduced in two successive PCR steps. Sequencing of the TCR alpha and beta cDNA libraries was done on the Illumina HiSeq platform using custom primers. The authors' pipeline ran thus. Raw reads were processed with MiGEC to extract unique molecular identifiers, and MiXCR was used to determine CDR3 positions. For each individual, recombination models were inferred using an EM algorithm with the repgenHMM and IGoR tools. Shared clonotype analysis was performed with the tcR package in R, normalizing sharing by the product of cloneset sizes. To study raw recombination free of thymic and clonal selection effects, out-of-frame nonproductive sequences were analyzed. TCRdb reprocessed the public reads (quality trimming at Q25 with fastp, clone calling with MiXCR) and kept in-frame beta chains. When rows share a CDR3 protein, they turn into one entry using the most common DNA and genes. The V and J calls shown here were made by TCRdb, not taken from the authors' results. The table for this sample lists about 570,000 distinct CDR3 sequences; just under 10% of them were counted only once. Clones ranked in the top ten supply roughly 3% of the sample.

Every donor in the study was a healthy Caucasian. The twin cohort consisted of three pairs of female monozygotic twins, all aged roughly 18 to 29 years. The RNA used for TCR libraries was isolated from peripheral blood mononuclear cells. This clonotype was observed a few times. Its binding antigen is unknown. It has no much larger one-base neighbor in the sample; base qualities were not kept. The sample was also linked to a second study, of yellow fever vaccine responses in identical twins. Per the second study: According to the authors, the vaccine-induced T cell response in identical twins seemed to be partly convergent and partly specific to each individual. In the study, vaccine-responding T cell clones were precisely tracked in identical twins.

Sequenced material: PBMCs. The V and J genes are TRBV6-2 or TRBV6-3 and TRBJ2-1, with 12 bases matching TRBD2. The receptor was isolated from a woman in her late teens or twenties in good health. The sequenced DNA: TGTGCCAGCAGTTACCCTAGCGGGGGGGCCTACAATGAGCAGTTCTTC. Translated, it reads CASSYPSGGAYNEQFF.